This T cell receptor beta chain was found in a study of STAT5B mutations in CD4+ large granular lymphocyte leukemia. V was clipped by 7 bases and J by 5 bases, with 14 bases between them. Germline V gives CDR1 MNHEY, CDR2 SVGAGI. CDR3 length: 13 residues. This was a survey-level run. Original processing notes: Productive clonotypes were detectable down to 2.59 x 10-5 frequency. Only in-frame clones appear in the TCRdb table, and some are missing; sequencing was by immunoSEQ multiplex PCR. That table gives V, J and clone size, and the DNA gave D and trimming. The sample lists more than 20,000 clones, approximately 81% occurring once.

This clonotype originated in a human donor in good health. Sequenced input: CD4+ T cells from blood buffy coats. The gene calls are TRBV6-5 and TRBJ2-5; possibly TRBD1 or TRBD2 for D (5 bases each). The CDR3 sequence is CASTPGAWETQYF. The CDR3 DNA is TGTGCCAGCACCCCCGGGGCATGGGAGACCCAGTACTTC.